This TCR beta chain was found in a study of spatial heterogeneity in lung cancer. Time point defined: sample taken at primary tumor resection. Patients with untreated early-stage non-small cell lung cancer, numbering more than 55, were the donors. Unsorted whole RNA from tumor, nontumor lung or frozen PBMC underwent sequencing. Germline CDR1 is LNHNV and CDR2 is YYDKDF (reference sequence). The CDR3 is 15 amino acids. Unmatched junction bases numbered 4, after V lost 0 bases and J lost 3 bases. Each molecule of TCR cDNA was tagged with one unique molecular identifier. A single record per CDR3 protein comes from TCRdb applying MiXCR to the 5' RACE reads. Of around 92,000 distinct CDR3 sequences detected, approximately 12% appear once; the ten largest clones hold under 50%.

Sample: PBMCs, taken at surgery. The chain has TRBV15 and TRBJ1-1; 7 bases agree with TRBD1. The TCR comes from a male donor with early-stage non-small cell lung cancer. This CDR3 is CATSRDSRGDTEAFF. The CDR3 coding sequence is TGTGCCACCAGCAGAGATTCCAGGGGGGACACTGAAGCTTTCTTT.